These 23 T cell receptor beta chains came from one sample sequenced in a study of vaccination effects on CD4 cells after COVID-19. Only in-frame clones appear in the TCRdb table, and some are missing; sequencing was by immunoSEQ multiplex PCR. The data contain tens of thousands of clones, around 68% of them singletons. The antigens of these receptors remain unknown. ViraFEST expansion of antigen-specific CD4+ T cells with viral peptide pools preceded sequencing. CD4+ T cell isolation took place after 10 days of culture. All vaccine recipients tested negative for nucleocapsid antibodies and had never contracted SARS-CoV-2 infection. The source material was CD4+ T cells from PBMCs cultured with SARS-CoV-2 spike peptides, sampled before COVID-19 vaccination. These receptors all come from a human donor who received a COVID-19 vaccine.

This chain links TRBV28 with TRBJ2-1; the D is unclear. The CDR3 extends over 14 amino acids. Trimming took 1 base from V and 12 from J, leaving 16 bases between them. CDR1 is MDHEN, CDR2 SYDVKM, per germline. The CDR3: CASSLLDGAGAQFF. Written as DNA, the CDR3 is TGTGCCAGCAGTTTATTGGACGGAGCAGGAGCGCAGTTCTTC.

The chain couples TRBV7-2 to TRBJ2-3; D perhaps matches TRBD2 (6 bases). The CDR3 is 17 amino acids. V was clipped by 4 bases and J by 2 bases, with 19 bases between them. In germline, CDR1 is SGHTA, CDR2 FQGNSA. The CDR3 DNA follows: TGTGCCAGCAGCTCCCTCCCCCCGGGACTCTCCACAGATACGCAGTATTTT. Translated, it gives CASSSLPPGLSTDTQYF.

V gene TRBV20-1 combines with J gene TRBJ2-1; 7 bases line up with TRBD1. With V trimmed by 5 bases and J by 9 bases, 1 base remained unmatched. The germline V gene encodes CDR1 DFQATT and CDR2 SNEGSKA (reference sequence). This CDR3 has 10 amino acids. As DNA, the CDR3 is TGCAGTGCTCCAGGGGGTGAGCAGTTCTTC. It translates to CSAPGGEQFF.

V usage is TRBV25-1 and J usage is TRBJ1-2; maybe TRBD1 (6 bases). The germline V gene encodes CDR1 MGHDK and CDR2 SYGVNS. CDR3 length equals 15 residues. Trimming took 2 bases from V and 0 from J, leaving 10 bases between them. CDR3 protein: CASSETGLTNYGYTF. DNA for the CDR3: TGTGCCAGCAGTGAAACAGGGCTAACTAACTATGGCTACACCTTC.

The V call is TRBV30, the J call TRBJ2-2; no firm D call. Trimming cost V 0 bases and J 3 bases, with 5 bases left between them. The germline gives CDR1 GTSNPN, CDR2 SVGIG (reference sequence). The length of the CDR3 is 13 residues. CDR3 in DNA: TGTGCCTGGAGTGTGCTCGACACCGGGGAGCTGTTTTTT. Translating gives CAWSVLDTGELFF.

This chain uses TRBV4-1 with TRBJ2-1; TRBD2 aligns across 14 bases. The ends lost 1 base at V and 5 bases at J; junction bases unmatched: 1. CDR1 and CDR2 (germline): MGHRA, YSYEKL. The CDR3 consists of 16 residues. CDR3 residues: CASSQGLAGGDNEQFF. CDR3 DNA: TGCGCCAGCAGCCAAGGACTAGCGGGAGGGGACAATGAGCAGTTCTTC.

The chain joins TRBV7-9 to TRBJ1-2; D possibly corresponds to TRBD1 (6 bases). Germline-derived CDR1 and CDR2 are SEHNR and FQNEAQ (reference sequence). V gave up 6 bases and J gave up 6 bases, with 14 bases separating them. The CDR3 has 13 residues. The CDR3 sequence: CASSPRGVDGYTF. CDR3 nucleotide sequence: TGTGCCAGCAGTCCGAGGGGGGTGGATGGCTACACCTTC.

The chain links TRBV6-2 or TRBV6-3 to TRBJ2-4; D ambiguous. The V gene lost 2 bases and the J gene lost 10 bases, with 6 bases spanning the gap. Germline V gene lookup returns CDR1 MNHEY and CDR2 SVGEGT. The CDR3 loop spans 11 amino acids. CDR3 bases: TGTGCCAGCAGTTACGGGAAGATTCAGTACTTC. It encodes CASSYGKIQYF.

The chain combines TRBV28 with TRBJ2-7; 11 nucleotides agree with TRBD2. This CDR3 has 14 amino acids. V shed 5 bases, J shed 4 bases, and the junction held 4 bases outside the gene matches. The germline CDR1 and CDR2 sequences are MDHEN and SYDVKM. Here the CDR3 DNA reads TGTGCCAGCAGTGCGACTAGCGGGATATACGAGCAGTACTTC. Its protein product is CASSATSGIYEQYF.

In this sample, this clone turned up a few times. The rearrangement links TRBV3-1 (or the pseudogene TRBV3-2) to TRBJ2-2, with D possibly being TRBD1 or TRBD2 (5 bases each). CDR1 and CDR2 from the germline V gene are LGHDT and YNNKEL (reference sequence). V was shortened by 0 bases and J by 2 bases, with 10 bases between the two germline ends. The CDR3 extends over 16 amino acids. The CDR3, as DNA: TGTGCCAGCAGCCAAGATGGGACGGGAAACACCGGGGAGCTGTTTTTT. This translates into CASSQDGTGNTGELFF.

The chain joins TRBV3-1 (or the pseudogene TRBV3-2) to TRBJ1-4; perhaps TRBD1 as D (6 bases). This CDR3 is built from 15 residues. Germline V gene data show CDR1 as LGHDT and CDR2 as YNNKEL (reference sequence). The V gene lost 4 bases and the J gene lost 8 bases, with 17 bases spanning the gap. CDR3 in DNA: TGTGCCAGCAGCCTCAGACAGGTCGCAGAAGAAAAACTGTTTTTT. Protein: CASSLRQVAEEKLFF.

This chain connects TRBV3-1 (or the pseudogene TRBV3-2) to TRBJ2-7; 8 positions match TRBD1. Germline CDR1 LGHDT, CDR2 YNNKEL (reference sequence). The V and J ends lost 1 base and 0 bases, in that order; junction bases with no gene match: 8. The CDR3 loop spans 17 amino acids. CDR3 nucleotide sequence: TGTGCCAGCAGCCAAGGAGTACAGGGGGTAAGCTCCTACGAGCAGTACTTC. Protein sequence: CASSQGVQGVSSYEQYF.

The V gene is TRBV2, the J gene TRBJ2-2; D is tentatively TRBD1 or TRBD2 (6 bases each). V lost 2 bases and J lost 6, with 16 bases in between. CDR1 is SNHLY, CDR2 FYNNEI, per germline. This CDR3 spans 16 amino acids. CDR3 region: CASSELGHRRAGELFF. CDR3 nucleotide sequence: TGTGCCAGCAGTGAATTGGGACACCGGAGGGCCGGGGAGCTGTTTTTT. Full variable domain (rest looked up from reference TRBV2 and TRBJ2-2): EPEVTQTPSHQVTQMGQEVILRCVPISNHLYFYWYRQILGQKVEFLVSFYNNEISEKSEIFDDQFSVERPDGSNFTLKIRSTKLEDSAMYFCASSELGHRRAGELFFGEGSRLTVL.

The chain has TRBV5-6 and TRBJ1-1, with D unresolved. Trimming took off 5 bases at V and 10 bases at J, with 21 bases between the two ends. Germline V gene data show CDR1 as SGHDT and CDR2 as YYEEEE. The CDR3 is 14 amino acids. This chain's CDR3 is CASSPRGSGWRAFF. The CDR3 DNA sequence: TGTGCCAGCAGTCCACGAGGTTCGGGTTGGCGAGCTTTCTTT.

The chain uses TRBV5-5 and TRBJ2-5, with unresolved D. Germline V CDR1 and CDR2: SGHKS, YYEKEE (reference sequence). The ends were cut back, 1 base at V and 4 bases at J, with 5 bases in the middle. The CDR3 extends over 12 amino acids. CDR3 nucleotides: TGTGCCAGCAGCTTGTCCGGAGAGACCCAGTACTTC. Encoded protein: CASSLSGETQYF.

The chain employs TRBV7-9 and TRBJ2-1; 12 positions match TRBD2. The germline CDR1 and CDR2 sequences are SEHNR and FQNEAQ (reference sequence). V lost 3 bases to trimming and J lost 1 base; unmatched junction nucleotides: 7. The CDR3 spans 18 residues. CDR3 DNA: TGTGCCAGCAGCTTCGGGCTAGCGGGAGGGTTATCCTACAATGAGCAGTTCTTC. It is translated as CASSFGLAGGLSYNEQFF.

This chain links TRBV5-1 with TRBJ1-3; D is perhaps TRBD1 (5 bases). Trimming removed 0 bases from V and 1 base from J, with 11 bases in between. In germline, CDR1 is SGHRS, CDR2 YFSETQ. The CDR3 is 16 residues long. The CDR3 loop reads CASSLDMAGSGNTIYF. For the CDR3, the DNA is TGCGCCAGCAGCTTGGATATGGCAGGGTCTGGAAACACCATATATTTT.

The chain couples TRBV14 to TRBJ2-5; 8 bases agree with TRBD2. CDR1 is SGHDN, CDR2 FVKESK, per germline. The length of the CDR3 is 13 residues. Trimming cost V 4 bases and J 4 bases; bases outside gene matches: 2. The CDR3 DNA reads TGTGCCAGCAGCCGACTAGCGAGAGAGACCCAGTACTTC. Translation: CASSRLARETQYF.

The genes are TRBV2 and TRBJ1-1, with D hard to call. CDR3 length: 11 residues. V was clipped by 0 bases and J by 4 bases, with 0 bases between them. Germline V gene lookup returns CDR1 SNHLY and CDR2 FYNNEI. The CDR3 is CASSEATEAFF. Here the CDR3 DNA reads TGTGCCAGCAGTGAAGCCACTGAAGCTTTCTTT. The full variable domain, rest sourced from reference TRBV2 and TRBJ1-1, is EPEVTQTPSHQVTQMGQEVILRCVPISNHLYFYWYRQILGQKVEFLVSFYNNEISEKSEIFDDQFSVERPDGSNFTLKIRSTKLEDSAMYFCASSEATEAFFGQGTRLTVV.

The genes are TRBV27 and TRBJ1-6; D gene unclear. V was clipped by 7 bases and J by 10 bases, with 23 bases between them. Germline CDR1 MNHEY, CDR2 SMNVEV (reference sequence). CDR3 size: 16 residues. Here the CDR3 DNA reads TGTGCCAGCACCCCAAAGGAGGGTGAGAGGCGCTCACCCCTCCACTTT. Its protein is CASTPKEGERRSPLHF.

The CDR3 loop is CASRGQGVPSNQPQHF. DNA of the CDR3: TGTGCCAGCAGAGGACAGGGGGTTCCGAGCAATCAGCCCCAGCATTTT. The chain is built from TRBV28 and TRBJ1-5; TRBD1 aligns across 10 bases. This CDR3 has 16 residues. Germline-derived CDR1 and CDR2 are MDHEN and SYDVKM. The J segment lost 1 base and the V segment lost 6 bases, leaving 6 bases of the junction unmatched.

This clone appeared a few times. The rearrangement uses TRBV3-1 (or the pseudogene TRBV3-2) and TRBJ2-7; perhaps TRBD1 as D (6 bases). Looked up from germline, CDR1 is LGHDT and CDR2 is YNNKEL (reference sequence). Trimming removed 0 bases from V and 3 bases from J, with 15 bases in between. The CDR3 has 16 residues. In DNA form, the CDR3 reads TGTGCCAGCAGCCAAGAGGGCAGGGGCCGGCACTACGAGCAGTACTTC. Protein: CASSQEGRGRHYEQYF.

The CDR3, as DNA: TGTGCCAGCAGTGAGAGACTAGCGGTTGAATACGAGCAGTACTTC. This sequence encodes CASSERLAVEYEQYF. This chain links TRBV6-1 with TRBJ2-7, with TRBD2 matching 9 bases. CDR1 and CDR2 from the germline V gene are MNHNS and SASEGT. Losses at the gene ends were 3 bases for V and 4 bases for J; bases not matched to a gene: 7. CDR3 length: 15 amino acids.